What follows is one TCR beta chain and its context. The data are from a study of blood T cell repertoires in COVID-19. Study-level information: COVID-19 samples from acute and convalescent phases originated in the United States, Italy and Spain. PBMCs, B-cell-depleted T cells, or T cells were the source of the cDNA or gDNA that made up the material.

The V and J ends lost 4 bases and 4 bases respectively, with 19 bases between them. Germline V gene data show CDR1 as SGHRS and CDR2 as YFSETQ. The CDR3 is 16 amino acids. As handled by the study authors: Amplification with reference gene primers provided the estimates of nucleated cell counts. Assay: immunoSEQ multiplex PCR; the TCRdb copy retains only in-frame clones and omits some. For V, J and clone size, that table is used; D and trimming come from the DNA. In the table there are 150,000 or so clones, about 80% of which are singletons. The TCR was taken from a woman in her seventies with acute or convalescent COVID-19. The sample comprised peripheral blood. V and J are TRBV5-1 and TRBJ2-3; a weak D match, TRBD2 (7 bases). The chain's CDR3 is CASSQLGGVRADTQYF. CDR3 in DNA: TGCGCCAGCAGCCAACTAGGGGGGGTTCGCGCAGATACGCAGTATTTT.